A single sample gave rise to the 16 T cell receptor beta chains below, sequenced in a study of identical twins. TCRdb independently ran MiXCR on the 5' RACE reads; one entry per CDR3 protein. The table records 1,800,000 or so distinct CDR3 sequences, about 32% of them present only once. Input material: cord blood. The source is a newborn girl in good health.

This clonotype was seen only a few times. This rearrangement joins TRBV20-1 to TRBJ1-2, with 8 bases matching TRBD1. In germline, CDR1 is DFQATT, CDR2 SNEGSKA (reference sequence). The CDR3 length is 14 residues. The V and J ends lost 7 bases and 4 bases, in that order; junction bases with no gene match: 11. The CDR3 sequence: CSVGRTGSLYGYTF. The CDR3 DNA is TGCAGTGTGGGAAGGACAGGGTCTCTCTATGGCTACACCTTC.

This clonotype has only one observation. Relative to the germline gene, one junction end is altered; a read error may explain this. The V and J genes are TRBV7-2 and TRBJ2-3, with a possible D match to TRBD2 (6 bases). Germline CDR1 reads SGHTA; CDR2 reads FQGNSA. The CDR3 extends over 15 amino acids. DNA for the CDR3: TGTGCCAGCAGCTTAGCCGGGACTGCAGCAGATGCGCAGTATTTT. Its protein is CASSLAGTAADAQYF.

V and J are TRBV20-1 and TRBJ2-3, with 16 bases that match TRBD2. Looked up from germline, CDR1 is DFQATT and CDR2 is SNEGSKA (reference sequence). The length of the CDR3 is 19 residues. V dropped 5 bases and J dropped 4; count of bases not matched to a gene: 15. Here the CDR3 reads CSAPDRPGLAGGWADTQYF. Here the CDR3 DNA reads TGCAGTGCTCCGGACAGGCCGGGACTAGCGGGAGGGTGGGCAGATACGCAGTATTTT.

The genes are TRBV2 and TRBJ1-1; D not certain. This CDR3 region has 14 residues. With 5 bases removed from V and 3 bases from J, the gap between germline ends came to 13 bases. Germline CDR1 is SNHLY and CDR2 is FYNNEI. The chain's CDR3 is CASSSRARYTEAFF. The CDR3 nucleotides are TGTGCCAGCAGTTCCCGGGCGAGGTACACTGAAGCTTTCTTT.

This sequence joins TRBV4-1 and TRBJ2-1; 7 bases line up with TRBD1. This CDR3 contains 17 residues. Germline V gene lookup returns CDR1 MGHRA and CDR2 YSYEKL. V lost 1 base to trimming and J lost 8 bases; unmatched junction nucleotides: 14. CDR3 in DNA: TGCGCCAGCAGCCAAGTAGACAGGGTAGGTCTAAAGGATGAGCAGTTCTTC. Translation: CASSQVDRVGLKDEQFF.

This clonotype was seen only a few times. The chain employs TRBV27 and TRBJ1-6; the D is unclear. V gave up 4 bases and J gave up 7 bases, with 8 bases separating them. CDR1 is MNHEY, CDR2 SMNVEV, per germline (reference sequence). The CDR3 runs to 13 residues. As DNA, the CDR3 is TGTGCCAGCAGTTATGGATTCAATTCACCCCTCCACTTT. It specifies CASSYGFNSPLHF.

The genes are TRBV6-5 and TRBJ2-7, with 7 bases lining up with TRBD1. Germline CDR1 reads MNHEY; CDR2 reads SVGAGI. The CDR3 runs 13 residues. The ends lost 10 bases at V and 0 bases at J; junction bases unmatched: 6. CDR3: CATLDRSSYEQYF. The CDR3 region has the DNA TGTGCCACCCTGGACAGGAGCTCCTACGAGCAGTACTTC.

This clonotype was picked up a small number of times. This rearrangement joins TRBV12-3 or TRBV12-4 to TRBJ2-1; D remains unclear. The CDR3 spans 16 residues. Trimming left V 7 bases short and J 4 bases short, with 20 bases between. The CDR3 bases are TGTGCCAGCACCCCCTGGATCGGGCGGAAGTACAATGAGCAGTTCTTC. Protein sequence: CASTPWIGRKYNEQFF.

The chain joins TRBV30 to TRBJ1-4, with D unresolved. The germline V gene has CDR1 GTSNPN and CDR2 SVGIG (reference sequence). The CDR3 has 13 residues. Trimming removed 4 bases from V and 2 bases from J, with 8 bases in between. The CDR3 nucleotides read TGTGCCTGGACCGGACCCACTAATGAAAAACTGTTTTTT. Its protein product is CAWTGPTNEKLFF.

This chain links TRBV5-1 with TRBJ1-2; a weak D match, TRBD1 (6 bases). The CDR3 totals 13 residues. The germline gives CDR1 SGHRS, CDR2 YFSETQ. V was cut by 2 bases and J by 7 bases, with 12 bases left in between. The CDR3: CASSFSGDTGYTF. CDR3 bases: TGCGCCAGCAGCTTCTCAGGGGATACTGGCTACACCTTC.

This chain links TRBV7-2 with TRBJ2-2, with 11 bases lining up with TRBD2. V shed 2 bases and J 6 bases; nucleotides not matched to a gene: 5. CDR1 and CDR2 from the germline V gene are SGHTA and FQGNSA. CDR3 size: 16 residues. The CDR3 DNA reads as TGTGCCAGCAGCTTAACTAGCGGGAGTATCGCCGGGGAGCTGTTTTTT. This sequence encodes CASSLTSGSIAGELFF. Based on the CDR3 plus reference TRBV7-2 and TRBJ2-2, the full variable domain is GAGVSQSPSNKVTEKGKDVELRCDPISGHTALYWYRQSLGQGLEFLIYFQGNSAPDKSGLPSDRFSAERTGGSVSTLTIQRTQQEDSAVYLCASSLTSGSIAGELFFGEGSRLTVL.

This clonotype was counted only a few times. This rearrangement joins TRBV7-2 to TRBJ2-7, with 14 positions matching TRBD2. V trimming: 5 bases; J trimming: 3 bases; junction bases outside the gene matches: 9. The germline gives CDR1 SGHTA, CDR2 FQGNSA. This CDR3 spans 17 amino acids. CDR3 residues: CASSPTGTSGGFYEQYF. For the CDR3, the DNA is TGTGCCAGCAGCCCCACCGGGACTAGCGGGGGATTCTACGAGCAGTACTTC.

Only a few counts were recorded for this clonotype. This sequence joins TRBV5-1 and TRBJ1-6, with D uncertain. In germline, CDR1 is SGHRS, CDR2 YFSETQ. V was shortened by 4 bases and J by 7 bases, with 15 bases between the two germline ends. The CDR3 extends over 15 amino acids. In DNA, the CDR3 is TGCGCCAGCAGCCCAAACCCGGAGTCGAATTCACCCCTCCACTTT. This codes for CASSPNPESNSPLHF.

The rearrangement uses TRBV15 and TRBJ2-1; 9 bases fit TRBD2. Per germline, CDR1 LNHNV and CDR2 YYDKDF (reference sequence). The CDR3 length is 16 residues. Trimming cost V 0 bases and J 6 bases; bases outside gene matches: 6. CDR3 nucleotide sequence: TGTGCCACCAGCAGAGATGGCGCTAGCGGGATCAATGAGCAGTTCTTC. Amino acid sequence: CATSRDGASGINEQFF.

V is TRBV20-1 and J is TRBJ1-2; 7 bases agree with TRBD1. Germline trimming cut 2 bases from V and 5 bases from J; bases unmatched to any gene: 2. Germline V CDR1 and CDR2: DFQATT, SNEGSKA (reference sequence). The CDR3 sequence is 12 residues long. The CDR3 DNA is TGCAGTGCTAGACCGACAGGGTATGGCTACACCTTC. Protein product: CSARPTGYGYTF.

This clonotype has more than one count but fewer than ten. This chain uses TRBV28 with TRBJ2-1, with TRBD1 as a possible D gene (6 bases). V lost 4 bases to trimming and J lost 3 bases, with 19 bases between them. This CDR3 has 17 amino acids. From germline, CDR1 is MDHEN and CDR2 SYDVKM. The CDR3 DNA follows: TGTGCCAGCAGTTCCAGGGGATTCTACCGAAACTACAATGAGCAGTTCTTC. Its translation: CASSSRGFYRNYNEQFF.